Presented here are 30 T cell receptor beta chains from one specimen sequenced in a study of T cells in localized non-small cell lung cancer. Measured with immunoSEQ multiplex PCR; TCRdb has only the in-frame clones, and not every one. Here the sample spans fewer than 20,000 clones, approximately 90% being singletons. Sample: peripheral blood, taken before any cancer treatment. Receptors were obtained from a woman aged 35 to 70 with stage I lung adenocarcinoma.

CDR3 protein: CAGGQGARQPQHF. CDR3 in DNA: TGTGCCGGGGGACAGGGCGCCCGTCAGCCCCAGCATTTT. The chain has TRBV19 and TRBJ1-5; 9 positions match TRBD1. Germline trimming cut 11 bases from V and 6 bases from J; bases unmatched to any gene: 8. Germline values: CDR1 LNHDA, CDR2 SQIVND (reference sequence). This CDR3 region has 13 residues.

The chain is built from TRBV27 and TRBJ1-2; D gene ambiguous. The CDR3 is 15 amino acids. Per the germline V gene, CDR1 is MNHEY and CDR2 is SMNVEV (reference sequence). V was cut by 2 bases and J by 8 bases, with 18 bases left in between. CDR3 amino acids: CASSLSGVGTRGYTF. CDR3 bases: TGTGCCAGCAGTTTAAGCGGGGTAGGAACCCGAGGCTACACCTTC.

This chain links TRBV30 with TRBJ2-7; 9 bases match TRBD1. The germline CDR1 and CDR2 sequences are GTSNPN and SVGIG (reference sequence). With 5 bases clipped from V and 1 base from J, the junction kept 3 bases outside the gene matches. The CDR3 has 13 amino acids. CDR3 DNA: TGTGCCTGGGGACAGGGGTTATCCTACGAGCAGTACTTC. Its protein product is CAWGQGLSYEQYF.

The chain couples TRBV7-2 to TRBJ1-4; 7 bases fit TRBD1. The J segment lost 1 base and the V segment lost 4 bases, leaving 6 bases of the junction unmatched. The CDR3 length is 16 residues. The germline V gene has CDR1 SGHTA and CDR2 FQGNSA. In DNA, the CDR3 is TGTGCCAGCAGCTCCCAGGGGGTAGGAACTAATGAAAAACTGTTTTTT. Translating gives CASSSQGVGTNEKLFF. Supplemented by reference TRBV7-2 and TRBJ1-4, the full variable domain reads GAGVSQSPSNKVTEKGKDVELRCDPISGHTALYWYRQSLGQGLEFLIYFQGNSAPDKSGLPSDRFSAERTGGSVSTLTIQRTQQEDSAVYLCASSSQGVGTNEKLFFGSGTQLSVL.

The chain recombines TRBV4-1 with TRBJ2-2; weak D call: TRBD2 (6 bases). Germline-derived CDR1 and CDR2 are MGHRA and YSYEKL. CDR3 length: 16 residues. V was cut by 0 bases and J by 3 bases, with 11 bases left in between. CDR3 in DNA: TGCGCCAGCAGCCAAGATCCGGGCGGGGACACCGGGGAGCTGTTTTTT. As protein: CASSQDPGGDTGELFF.

V is TRBV19 and J is TRBJ2-1, with a tentative D call TRBD1 (6 bases). V lost 5 bases, J lost 2 bases, and 10 bases lay in between. This CDR3 is built from 14 residues. CDR1 and CDR2 (germline): LNHDA, SQIVND (reference sequence). CDR3 region: CASSGQIAYNEQFF. In nucleotides, the CDR3 is TGTGCCAGTAGTGGACAGATCGCCTACAATGAGCAGTTCTTC. The complete variable domain, with remaining parts taken from reference TRBV19 and TRBJ2-1, reads DGGITQSPKYLFRKEGQNVTLSCEQNLNHDAMYWYRQDPGQGLRLIYYSQIVNDFQKGDIAEGYSVSREKKESFPLTVTSAQKNPTAFYLCASSGQIAYNEQFFGPGTRLTVL.

J is TRBJ2-7 and V is TRBV7-2; TRBD1 matches at 9 bases. J lost 6 bases, V lost 5 bases, and 11 bases had no gene match. The CDR3 covers 15 residues. Looked up from germline, CDR1 is SGHTA and CDR2 is FQGNSA. CDR3 region: CASSPQRDRAGEQYF. The DNA for the CDR3 is TGTGCCAGCAGCCCCCAGCGGGACAGGGCTGGCGAGCAGTACTTC.

This chain uses TRBV6-5 with TRBJ1-1; 8 bases map to TRBD1. Germline CDR1 reads MNHEY; CDR2 reads SVGAGI. The V gene end was trimmed by 5 bases and the J gene end by 5 bases; junction bases not matched to a gene: 1. There are 12 residues in the CDR3. CDR3 sequence: CASSHRGTEAFF. CDR3 bases: TGTGCCAGCAGTCACAGGGGGACTGAAGCTTTCTTT.

This chain connects TRBV4-3 to TRBJ1-5; D unclear. The CDR3 sequence is 14 residues long. Germline CDR1 and CDR2: LGHNA and YSLEER. Trimming shortened V by 0 bases and J by 5 bases, and 8 bases separated the two germline ends. CDR3 DNA sequence: TGCGCCAGCAGCCAAGAGGCGGTGGATCAGCCCCAGCATTTT. This encodes CASSQEAVDQPQHF.

The rearrangement links TRBV2 to TRBJ2-7; 10 bases are shared with TRBD1. V shed 6 bases, J shed 10 bases, and the junction held 9 bases outside the gene matches. Germline V gives CDR1 SNHLY, CDR2 FYNNEI. The CDR3 contains 13 residues. Written as DNA, the CDR3 is TGTGCCAGCAGAAGTTTGACAGGGGGCCTTCAGTACTTC. This translates into CASRSLTGGLQYF.

The V call is TRBV18, the J call TRBJ1-1; unclear D gene. Trimming took 3 bases from V and 0 from J, leaving 17 bases between them. The germline gives CDR1 KGHSH, CDR2 LQKENI. This CDR3 comprises 17 residues. The DNA for the CDR3 is TGTGCCAGCTCACCCACGGCAGGCGTCAACATGAACACTGAAGCTTTCTTT. Its translation is CASSPTAGVNMNTEAFF.

The rearrangement uses TRBV9 and TRBJ2-1; 9 positions match TRBD1. The V gene end was trimmed by 3 bases and the J gene end by 2 bases; junction bases not matched to a gene: 3. CDR1 and CDR2 from the germline V gene are SGDLS and YYNGEE. CDR3 length: 15 amino acids. CDR3 in DNA: TGTGCCAGCAGCGATACAGGGGGCGCCTACAATGAGCAGTTCTTC. Translating gives CASSDTGGAYNEQFF.

The chain uses TRBV5-5 and TRBJ1-2, with D possibly TRBD1 on 6 matching bases. The CDR3 covers 16 residues. V was trimmed by 0 bases and J by 4 bases, leaving 16 bases between them. Germline values: CDR1 SGHKS, CDR2 YYEKEE (reference sequence). CDR3 residues: CASSLDGGTPIYGYTF. The CDR3 region has the DNA TGTGCCAGCAGCTTGGACGGGGGGACACCTATCTATGGCTACACCTTC.

J is TRBJ2-7 and V is TRBV10-3; possible D gene TRBD2, 6 bases. V lost 4 bases and J 0 bases, leaving 10 bases between the germline ends. This CDR3 has 14 residues. From germline, CDR1 is ENHRY and CDR2 SYGVKD. The CDR3 reads CAISGTTISYEQYF. Here the CDR3 DNA reads TGTGCCATCAGTGGGACTACCATCTCCTACGAGCAGTACTTC.

This rearrangement joins TRBV7-2 to TRBJ2-5; D unclear. The CDR3 extends over 13 amino acids. The germline V and J ends were trimmed by 4 bases and 5 bases, with 11 bases remaining between them. Germline-derived CDR1 and CDR2 are SGHTA and FQGNSA. CDR3 protein: CASSSSLKETQYF. Written as DNA, the CDR3 is TGTGCCAGCAGCTCATCACTGAAGGAGACCCAGTACTTC.

Comments on this clone: Other nucleotide sequences in the sample specify the same CDR3. This chain links TRBV6-6 with TRBJ1-1; 7 bases are shared with TRBD1. Germline-derived CDR1 and CDR2 are MNHNY and SVGAGI (reference sequence). Trimming cost V 5 bases and J 5 bases; bases outside gene matches: 8. The CDR3 runs to 14 residues. The DNA for the CDR3 is TGTGCCAGCAGTGATACAGGGGACCGAACTGAAGCTTTCTTT. It encodes CASSDTGDRTEAFF.

This clone has a single count. V and J are TRBV11-3 and TRBJ1-1; a weak D match, TRBD1 (6 bases). Trimming stripped 5 bases from V and 5 bases from J, with 18 bases between. Germline CDR1 reads SGHNT; CDR2 reads YENEEA. The CDR3 covers 15 residues. CDR3 sequence: CASSPRGGARTEAFF. As DNA, the CDR3 is TGTGCCAGCAGCCCGAGGGGGGGGGCTAGGACTGAAGCTTTCTTT. The entire variable domain, with the rest obtained from reference TRBV11-3 and TRBJ1-1, is as follows: EAGVVQSPRYKIIEKKQPVAFWCNPISGHNTLYWYLQNLGQGPELLIRYENEEAVDDSQLPKDRFSAERLKGVDSTLKIQPAELGDSAVYLCASSPRGGARTEAFFGQGTRLTVV.

This sequence joins TRBV7-6 and TRBJ2-5; D gene unclear. This CDR3 has 14 amino acids. V was pared by 1 base and J by 2 bases, with 8 bases between. Germline CDR1 reads SGHVS; CDR2 reads FNYEAQ. The CDR3 here is CASSLGAVQETQYF. Here the CDR3 DNA reads TGTGCCAGCAGCTTAGGGGCGGTACAAGAGACCCAGTACTTC.

The chain recombines TRBV6-5 with TRBJ1-1; 9 nucleotides line up with TRBD1. J was trimmed by 5 bases and V by 6 bases; bases with no gene match: 7. The CDR3 has 14 amino acids. Germline V gene data show CDR1 as MNHEY and CDR2 as SVGAGI. Here the CDR3 DNA reads TGTGCCAGCAGCCCGACAGGGGGGGAGACTGAAGCTTTCTTT. Protein sequence: CASSPTGGETEAFF.

A word on this clone: The junction differs from germline at one of its ends, possibly a read error. V and J are TRBV4-2 and TRBJ2-1; 7 bases are shared with TRBD1. The CDR3 sequence is 16 residues long. Germline CDR1 is LGHNA and CDR2 is YNFKEQ. CDR3: CASSQGGIVAYNEQFF. The CDR3 DNA reads as TGTGCCAGCAGTCAAGGGGGCATCGTGGCCTACAATGAGCAGTTCTTC.

The chain links TRBV2 to TRBJ1-2, with 9 positions matching TRBD1. Germline-derived CDR1 and CDR2 are SNHLY and FYNNEI. Trimming removed 3 bases from V and 2 bases from J; junction bases left unmatched: 1. The CDR3 totals 14 residues. The CDR3 loop is CASSETGGNYGYTF. DNA for the CDR3: TGTGCCAGCAGTGAGACAGGGGGAAACTATGGCTACACCTTC.

The chain has TRBV23-1 and TRBJ2-7; 10 nucleotides align to TRBD1. TRBV23-1 is reported as an ORF; its role is uncertain. CDR3 length equals 16 residues. The V segment lost 4 bases and the J segment 4 bases; nucleotides outside the gene matches: 10. The CDR3 here is CASSLRTGTGAYEQYF. The CDR3 nucleotides are TGCGCCAGCAGTCTAAGAACCGGGACAGGGGCGTACGAGCAGTACTTC.

The chain couples TRBV7-9 to TRBJ2-5; 10 bases map to TRBD1. Germline values: CDR1 SEHNR, CDR2 FQNEAQ (reference sequence). This CDR3 has 16 amino acids. The trim removed 1 base at V and 4 bases at J, leaving 6 bases unmatched. CDR3 DNA sequence: TGTGCCAGCAGCTTAGGGGACAGGGGATCGGCAGAGACCCAGTACTTC. Translated, it gives CASSLGDRGSAETQYF.

This rearrangement joins TRBV6-5 to TRBJ2-1, with D perhaps TRBD1 or TRBD2 (7 bases each). From germline, CDR1 is MNHEY and CDR2 SVGAGI. The CDR3 length is 14 residues. V shed 5 bases and J shed 7 bases, with 15 bases lying between them. This chain's CDR3 is CASSRNRGGNEQFF. The CDR3 coding sequence is TGTGCCAGCAGTAGAAACAGGGGAGGGAATGAGCAGTTCTTC.

This chain connects TRBV12-1 to TRBJ2-5; the D call in the table, TRBD2, was not verified against the DNA. TRBV12-1 has pseudogene status. CDR3 length equals 17 residues. The CDR3 loop is CASSFRPSGGTQETQYF. The CDR3 nucleotides are TGTGCCAGCAGCTTTAGACCTAGCGGGGGTACCCAAGAGACCCAGTACTTC.

This chain connects TRBV6-5 to TRBJ2-2, with TRBD1 matching 9 bases. The CDR3 consists of 15 residues. Germline V gives CDR1 MNHEY, CDR2 SVGAGI. Trimming at V came to 6 bases and at J to 3 bases, leaving 5 bases not matched to a gene. CDR3 bases: TGTGCCAGCAGCCTGACAGGGGGGGACACCGGGGAGCTGTTTTTT. Protein product: CASSLTGGDTGELFF.

The chain is built from TRBV2 and TRBJ1-1; 7 positions match TRBD1. V was clipped by 4 bases and J by 5 bases; unmatched bases: 7. Germline CDR1 and CDR2: SNHLY and FYNNEI. The CDR3 consists of 14 residues. The chain's CDR3 is CASSATGLGTEAFF. CDR3 coding DNA: TGTGCCAGCAGTGCGACAGGGTTGGGGACTGAAGCTTTCTTT.

The rearrangement joins TRBV19 to TRBJ1-1; 10 nucleotides match TRBD1. CDR1 is LNHDA, CDR2 SQIVND, per germline (reference sequence). Losses at the gene ends were 6 bases for V and 3 bases for J; bases not matched to a gene: 7. The CDR3 is 15 residues long. CDR3 residues: CASSRDRGADTEAFF. The CDR3 nucleotides read TGTGCCAGTAGCCGGGACAGGGGCGCCGACACTGAAGCTTTCTTT.

CDR3 region: CASSLQGGGAEAFF. In nucleotides, the CDR3 is TGCGCCAGCAGCCTACAGGGTGGTGGCGCTGAAGCTTTCTTT. The chain joins TRBV5-1 to TRBJ1-1, with D possibly being TRBD1 (6 bases). The CDR3 is made up of 14 amino acids. In germline, CDR1 is SGHRS, CDR2 YFSETQ. The V end lost 4 bases, the J end lost 6 bases, and 16 bases lay between the germline ends.

The chain uses TRBV11-2 and TRBJ2-5; D is unresolved. This CDR3 comprises 13 residues. The V end lost 1 base, the J end lost 3 bases, and 6 bases lay between the germline ends. From germline, CDR1 is SGHAT and CDR2 FQNNGV. The DNA of the CDR3 is TGTGCCAGCAGCTTAGGGCAGGAAGAGACCCAGTACTTC. It encodes CASSLGQEETQYF. Full variable domain (rest looked up from reference TRBV11-2 and TRBJ2-5): EAGVAQSPRYKIIEKRQSVAFWCNPISGHATLYWYQQILGQGPKLLIQFQNNGVVDDSQLPKDRFSAERLKGVDSTLKIQPAKLEDSAVYLCASSLGQEETQYFGPGTRLLVL.